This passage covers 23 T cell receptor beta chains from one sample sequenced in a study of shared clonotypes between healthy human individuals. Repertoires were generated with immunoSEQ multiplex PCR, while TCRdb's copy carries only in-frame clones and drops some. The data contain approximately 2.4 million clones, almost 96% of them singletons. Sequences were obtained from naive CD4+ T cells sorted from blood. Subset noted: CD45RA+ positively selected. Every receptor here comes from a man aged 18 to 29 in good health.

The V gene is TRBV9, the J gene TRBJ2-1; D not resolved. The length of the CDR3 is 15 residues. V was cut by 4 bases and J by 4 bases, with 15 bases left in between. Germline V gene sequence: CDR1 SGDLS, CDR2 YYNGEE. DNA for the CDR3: TGTGCCAGCAGCCCCCTAGGAGTTTCGTACAATGAGCAGTTCTTC. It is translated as CASSPLGVSYNEQFF.

CDR3 sequence (DNA): TGTGCCAGCTCACCAGAGAAGGGACCCCAGCCCCAGCATTTT. Its protein product is CASSPEKGPQPQHF. This sequence joins TRBV18 and TRBJ1-5, with D perhaps matching TRBD1 (5 bases). The CDR3 is 14 amino acids. Germline CDR1 reads KGHSH; CDR2 reads LQKENI. The V and J ends lost 2 bases and 7 bases respectively, with 12 bases between them.

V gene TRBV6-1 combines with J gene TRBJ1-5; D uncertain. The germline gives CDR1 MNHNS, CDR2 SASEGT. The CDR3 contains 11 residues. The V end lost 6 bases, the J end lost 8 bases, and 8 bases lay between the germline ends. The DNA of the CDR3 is TGTGCCAGCAGAATCGCGGAGCCCCAGCATTTT. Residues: CASRIAEPQHF.

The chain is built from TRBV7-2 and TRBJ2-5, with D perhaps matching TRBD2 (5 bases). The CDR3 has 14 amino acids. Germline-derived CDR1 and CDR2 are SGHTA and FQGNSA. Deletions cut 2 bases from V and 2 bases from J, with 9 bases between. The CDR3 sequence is CASSLRRVQETQYF. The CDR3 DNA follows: TGTGCCAGCAGCTTACGGCGGGTACAAGAGACCCAGTACTTC.

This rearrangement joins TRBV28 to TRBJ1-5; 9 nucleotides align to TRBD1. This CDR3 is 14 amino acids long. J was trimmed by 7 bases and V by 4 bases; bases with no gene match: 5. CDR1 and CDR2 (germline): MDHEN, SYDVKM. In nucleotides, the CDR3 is TGTGCCAGCAGTTCCACAGGGGGCGGACAGCCCCAGCATTTT. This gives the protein CASSSTGGGQPQHF.

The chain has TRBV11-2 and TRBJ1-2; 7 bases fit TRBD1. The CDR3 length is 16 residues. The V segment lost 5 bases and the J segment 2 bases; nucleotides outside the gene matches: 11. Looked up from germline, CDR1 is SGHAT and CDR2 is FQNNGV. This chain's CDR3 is CASSPRRSGQNYGYTF. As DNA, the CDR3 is TGTGCCAGCAGCCCCAGAAGGTCGGGACAGAACTATGGCTACACCTTC.

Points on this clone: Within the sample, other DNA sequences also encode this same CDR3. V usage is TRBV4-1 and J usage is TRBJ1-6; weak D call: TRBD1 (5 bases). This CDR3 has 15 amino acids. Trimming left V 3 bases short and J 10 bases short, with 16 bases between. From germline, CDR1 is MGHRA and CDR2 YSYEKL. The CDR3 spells CASSHYRDGWSPLHF. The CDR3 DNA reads TGCGCCAGCAGCCACTACCGGGACGGGTGGTCACCCCTCCACTTT.

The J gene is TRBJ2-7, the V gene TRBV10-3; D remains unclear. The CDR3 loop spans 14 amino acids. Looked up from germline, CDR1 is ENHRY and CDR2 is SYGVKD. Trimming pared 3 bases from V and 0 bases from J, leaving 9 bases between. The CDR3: CAISDPWDSYEQYF. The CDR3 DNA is TGTGCCATCAGTGACCCCTGGGACTCCTACGAGCAGTACTTC.

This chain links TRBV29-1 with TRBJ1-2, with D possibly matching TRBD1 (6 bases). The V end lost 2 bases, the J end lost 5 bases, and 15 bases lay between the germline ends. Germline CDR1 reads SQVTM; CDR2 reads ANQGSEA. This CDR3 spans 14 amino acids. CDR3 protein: CSVEHGRGGYGYTF. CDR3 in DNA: TGCAGCGTTGAACATGGCAGGGGCGGATATGGCTACACCTTC.

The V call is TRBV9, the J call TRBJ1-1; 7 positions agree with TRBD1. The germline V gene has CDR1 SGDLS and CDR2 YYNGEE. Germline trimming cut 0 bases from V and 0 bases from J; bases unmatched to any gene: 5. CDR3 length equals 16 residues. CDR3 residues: CASSVAGGRVNTEAFF. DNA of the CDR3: TGTGCCAGCAGCGTAGCAGGGGGTCGGGTGAACACTGAAGCTTTCTTT. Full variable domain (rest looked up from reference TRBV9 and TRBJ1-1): DSGVTQTPKHLITATGQRVTLRCSPRSGDLSVYWYQQSLDQGLQFLIQYYNGEERAKGNILERFSAQQFPDLHSELNLSSLELGDSALYFCASSVAGGRVNTEAFFGQGTRLTVV.

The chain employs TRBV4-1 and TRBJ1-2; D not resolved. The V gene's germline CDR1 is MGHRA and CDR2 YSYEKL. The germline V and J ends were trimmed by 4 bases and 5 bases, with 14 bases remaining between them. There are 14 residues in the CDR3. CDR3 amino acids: CASSPMGLGYGYTF. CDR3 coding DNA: TGCGCCAGCAGCCCTATGGGTCTCGGGTATGGCTACACCTTC.

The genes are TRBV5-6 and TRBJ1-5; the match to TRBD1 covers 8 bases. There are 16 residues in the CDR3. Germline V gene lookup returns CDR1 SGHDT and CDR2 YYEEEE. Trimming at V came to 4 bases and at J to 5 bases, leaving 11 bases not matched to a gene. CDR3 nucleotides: TGTGCCAGCAGCCTGGGAGGACAGGGTCTTTATCAGCCCCAGCATTTT. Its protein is CASSLGGQGLYQPQHF.

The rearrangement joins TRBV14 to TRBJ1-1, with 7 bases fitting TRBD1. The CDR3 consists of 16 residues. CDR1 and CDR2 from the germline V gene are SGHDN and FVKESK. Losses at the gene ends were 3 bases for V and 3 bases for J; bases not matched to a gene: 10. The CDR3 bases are TGTGCCAGCAGCCACAGACAGGGAATGGGCCACACTGAAGCTTTCTTT. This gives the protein CASSHRQGMGHTEAFF.

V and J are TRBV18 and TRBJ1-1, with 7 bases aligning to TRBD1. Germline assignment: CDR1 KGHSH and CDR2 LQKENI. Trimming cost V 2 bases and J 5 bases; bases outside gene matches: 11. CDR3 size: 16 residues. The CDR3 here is CASSPGVQGVKTEAFF. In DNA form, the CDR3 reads TGTGCCAGCTCACCAGGGGTCCAGGGGGTAAAAACTGAAGCTTTCTTT.

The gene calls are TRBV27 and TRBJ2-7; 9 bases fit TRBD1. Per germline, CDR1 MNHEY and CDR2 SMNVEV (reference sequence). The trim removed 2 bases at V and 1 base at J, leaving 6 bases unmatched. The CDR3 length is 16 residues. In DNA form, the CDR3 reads TGTGCCAGCAGTTTAAATCGGGACAGGGTTTCCTACGAGCAGTACTTC. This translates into CASSLNRDRVSYEQYF.

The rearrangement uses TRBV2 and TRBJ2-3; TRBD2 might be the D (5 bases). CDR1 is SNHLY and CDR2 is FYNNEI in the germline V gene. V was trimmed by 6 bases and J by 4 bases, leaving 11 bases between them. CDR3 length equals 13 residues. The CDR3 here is CASSPASPDTQYF. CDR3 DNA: TGTGCCAGCAGCCCGGCTAGCCCAGATACGCAGTATTTT.

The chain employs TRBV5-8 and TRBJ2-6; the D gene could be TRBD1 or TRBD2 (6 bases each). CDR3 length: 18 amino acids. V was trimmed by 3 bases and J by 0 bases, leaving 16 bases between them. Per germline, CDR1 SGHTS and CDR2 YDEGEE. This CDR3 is CASSSGDNKISGANVLTF. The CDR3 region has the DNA TGTGCCAGCAGCTCGGGGGACAACAAAATCTCTGGGGCCAACGTCCTGACTTTC. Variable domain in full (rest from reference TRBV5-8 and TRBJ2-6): EAGVTQSPTHLIKTRGQQATLRCSPISGHTSVYWYQQALGLGLQFLLWYDEGEERNRGNFPPRFSGRQFPNYSSELNVNALELEDSALYLCASSSGDNKISGANVLTFGAGSRLTVL.

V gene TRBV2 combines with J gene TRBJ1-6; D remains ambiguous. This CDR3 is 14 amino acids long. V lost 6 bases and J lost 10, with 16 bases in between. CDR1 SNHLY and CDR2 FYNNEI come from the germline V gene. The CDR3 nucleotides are TGTGCCAGCAGCCAAACGGCGTCGGTCTCACCCCTCCACTTT. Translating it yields CASSQTASVSPLHF.

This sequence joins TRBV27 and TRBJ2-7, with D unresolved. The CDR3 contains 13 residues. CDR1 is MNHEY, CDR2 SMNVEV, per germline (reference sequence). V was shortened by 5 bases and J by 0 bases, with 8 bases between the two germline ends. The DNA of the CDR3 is TGTGCCAGCAGTGGGCCCGGCTCCTACGAGCAGTACTTC. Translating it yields CASSGPGSYEQYF.

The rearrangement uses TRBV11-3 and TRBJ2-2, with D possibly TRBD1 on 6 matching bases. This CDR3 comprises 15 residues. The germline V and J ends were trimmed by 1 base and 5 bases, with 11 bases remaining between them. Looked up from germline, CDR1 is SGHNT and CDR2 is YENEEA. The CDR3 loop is CASSLVGAGTGELFF. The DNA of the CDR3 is TGTGCCAGCAGCTTAGTGGGGGCTGGGACCGGGGAGCTGTTTTTT. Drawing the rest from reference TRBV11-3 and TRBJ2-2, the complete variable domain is EAGVVQSPRYKIIEKKQPVAFWCNPISGHNTLYWYLQNLGQGPELLIRYENEEAVDDSQLPKDRFSAERLKGVDSTLKIQPAELGDSAVYLCASSLVGAGTGELFFGEGSRLTVL.

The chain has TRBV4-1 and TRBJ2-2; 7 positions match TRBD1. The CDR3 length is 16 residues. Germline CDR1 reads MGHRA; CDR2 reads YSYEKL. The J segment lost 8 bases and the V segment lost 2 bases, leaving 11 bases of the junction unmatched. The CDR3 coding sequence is TGCGCCAGCAGCCAATTCATAACAGGGGCGGCGGGGGAGCTGTTTTTT. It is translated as CASSQFITGAAGELFF.

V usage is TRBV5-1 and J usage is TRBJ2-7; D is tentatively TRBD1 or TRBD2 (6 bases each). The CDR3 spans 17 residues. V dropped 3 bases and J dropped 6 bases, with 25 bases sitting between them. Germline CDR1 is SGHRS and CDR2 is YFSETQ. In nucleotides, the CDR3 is TGCGCCAGCAGCTCAACCGAACAAGGGGGGTCATCGGGCGAGCAGTACTTC. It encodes CASSSTEQGGSSGEQYF.

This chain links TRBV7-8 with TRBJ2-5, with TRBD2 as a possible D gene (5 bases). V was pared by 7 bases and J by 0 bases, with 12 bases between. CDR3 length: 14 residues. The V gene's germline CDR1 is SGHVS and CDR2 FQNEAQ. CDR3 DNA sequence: TGTGCCAGCACTCCGGGAACCTACCAAGAGACCCAGTACTTC. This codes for CASTPGTYQETQYF.